These T cell receptor beta chains were read from a single sample in a study of blood T cell repertoires in COVID-19. Measured with immunoSEQ multiplex PCR; TCRdb has only the in-frame clones, and not every one. The sample shows 30,000 to 40,000 clones, 82% of them seen only once. Material: peripheral blood. The receptors derive from a man aged 80 or over with active or convalescent COVID-19. The CDR3 runs from the conserved cysteine through the conserved F or W. D genes are given only for firm matches. Clone size, where shown, is once, few, many, or a class for clones that have expanded.

J gene | D gene | CDR3 length | V gene | clone size | CDR3 DNA | CDR3 protein
TRBJ2-5 | TRBD1 | 15 | TRBV10-3 | NA | TGTGCCATCAGCCTGGACAGGGGGCGCCGCGAGACCCAGTACTTC | CAISLDRGRRETQYF
TRBJ2-3 | TRBD2 | 17 | TRBV5-1 | NA | TGCGCCAGCAGCTTCATCTCGGCGGGAGGGCCCACAGATACGCAGTATTTT | CASSFISAGGPTDTQYF
TRBJ2-1 | TRBD1 | 16 | TRBV5-1 | NA | TGCGCCAGCAGCTGGGGCGGACAGGGTTCCTACAATGAGCAGTTCTTC | CASSWGGQGSYNEQFF
TRBJ1-2 | NA | 13 | TRBV7-8 | once | TGTGCCAGCAGCTTAGACGGGGACTATGGCTACACCTTC | CASSLDGDYGYTF
TRBJ2-2 | NA | 17 | TRBV11-3 | NA | TGTGCCAGCAGCTTAGAATTCGGGGTCACGAACACCGGGGAGCTGTTTTTT | CASSLEFGVTNTGELFF
TRBJ2-5 | NA | 12 | TRBV30 | NA | TGTGCCTGGAGTGTCTCGCGCGAGACCCAGTACTTC | CAWSVSRETQYF
TRBJ2-7 | TRBD2 | 17 | TRBV5-1 | NA | TGCGCCAGCAGCTTGCTCCTAGCGGGAGATAGTCTCTACGAGCAGTACTTC | CASSLLLAGDSLYEQYF
TRBJ2-1 | NA | 16 | TRBV18 | NA | TGTGCCAGCTCACCGAACGGGGGGCTAGGCGGTAATGAGCAGTTCTTC | CASSPNGGLGGNEQFF
TRBJ2-7 | NA | 15 | TRBV6-5 | NA | TGTGCCAGCAGTTACTCGAGGCAGTCCCAGTACGAGCAGTACTTC | CASSYSRQSQYEQYF
TRBJ2-3 | TRBD2 | 18 | TRBV6-2/TRBV6-3 | NA | TGTGCCAGCAGTTACTTAGTAGGACTAGCGGGAGAAACAGATACGCAGTATTTT | CASSYLVGLAGETDTQYF
TRBJ1-2 | NA | 16 | TRBV7-9 | NA | TGTGCCAGCAGCTTAATTCGGCAGGGTCCTAACTATGGCTACACCTTC | CASSLIRQGPNYGYTF
TRBJ2-1 | TRBD1 | 16 | TRBV7-9 | NA | TGTGCCAGCAGCTCCCCGGGACAGGGATCTATCAATGAGCAGTTCTTC | CASSSPGQGSINEQFF
TRBJ2-1 | NA | 16 | TRBV2 | NA | TGTGCCAGCGTCCTTTTTGCCGGGAGCTCCTACAATGAGCAGTTCTTC | CASVLFAGSSYNEQFF
TRBJ2-7 | NA | 16 | TRBV5-3 | NA | TGTGCCAGAAGCTTGAACAGGGAGAGGCCTAATGGGGAGCAGTACTTC | CARSLNRERPNGEQYF
TRBJ2-7 | TRBD2 | 15 | TRBV5-1 | NA | TGCGCCAGCAGCTTGGTGCCTAGCGGGAGTTACGAGCAGTACTTC | CASSLVPSGSYEQYF
TRBJ2-7 | TRBD1 | 13 | TRBV28 | NA | TGTGCCAGCGGGACAGTTACCTCCTACGAGCAGTACTTC | CASGTVTSYEQYF
TRBJ2-5 | NA | 13 | TRBV5-1 | once | TGCGCCAGCAGCTTGGCCGGGGTCTCGGCCCAGTACTTC | CASSLAGVSAQYF
TRBJ1-1 | NA | 11 | TRBV11-2 | NA | TGTGCCAGCAGCGAATCTATTGAAGCTTTCTTT | CASSESIEAFF